These 31 T cell receptor beta chains share one sample of origin, sequenced in a study of shared clonotypes between healthy human individuals. Measured with immunoSEQ multiplex PCR; TCRdb has only the in-frame clones, and not every one. The sample has more than 2 million clones; around 93% are singletons. The naive CD8 subset, CD45RO-negative cells positively selected for CCR7, excluded terminally differentiated effector memory CD45RA+ cells. The material sequenced was naive CD8+ T cells from PBMCs. The receptors here all came from a man aged 18 to 30 in good health. Some clones in this sample may be carry-over from other donors' samples.

The chain couples TRBV19 to TRBJ1-3; D gene uncertain. Germline V gene lookup returns CDR1 LNHDA and CDR2 SQIVND (reference sequence). V lost 0 bases and J lost 2, with 14 bases in between. CDR3 size: 17 residues. CDR3 bases: TGTGCCAGTAGTATAGAAAGGACGGACCCCACTGGAAACACCATATATTTT. This translates into CASSIERTDPTGNTIYF.

The V and J genes are TRBV19 and TRBJ2-7; the D is unclear. The CDR3 runs 14 residues. The V end was cut by 1 base, the J end by 0 bases, with 7 bases between. CDR1 is LNHDA, CDR2 SQIVND, per germline (reference sequence). In DNA form, the CDR3 reads TGTGCCAGTAGTATAGTCCCTGGCTCCTACGAGCAGTACTTC. Its protein product is CASSIVPGSYEQYF.

The V and J genes are TRBV2 and TRBJ2-7; 7 nucleotides align to TRBD2. In germline, CDR1 is SNHLY, CDR2 FYNNEI. The CDR3 is 15 amino acids. The V segment lost 4 bases and the J segment 2 bases; nucleotides outside the gene matches: 8. DNA of the CDR3: TGTGCCAGCAGTGGAATTAAGCGGGAAACCTACGAGCAGTACTTC. Its translation is CASSGIKRETYEQYF.

Here the CDR3 reads CASSVVPSGGGDEQFF. Here the CDR3 DNA reads TGTGCCAGCAGCGTAGTGCCCAGCGGGGGAGGGGATGAGCAGTTCTTC. The V gene is TRBV9, the J gene TRBJ2-1; TRBD2 matches 8 bases. This CDR3 is 16 amino acids long. V shed 0 bases and J 8 bases; nucleotides not matched to a gene: 10. Germline lookup yields CDR1 SGDLS and CDR2 YYNGEE.

The genes are TRBV27 and TRBJ2-1; D assignment may be TRBD1 or TRBD2 (6 bases each). V was pared by 5 bases and J by 7 bases, with 18 bases between. The CDR3 totals 15 residues. Germline V gives CDR1 MNHEY, CDR2 SMNVEV (reference sequence). DNA for the CDR3: TGTGCCAGCAGTCAGATCAGGGGCGCGGGGAATGAGCAGTTCTTC. Translating it yields CASSQIRGAGNEQFF.

Turning to this clone: Other nucleotide sequences from this sample produce the same CDR3. The chain uses TRBV9 and TRBJ2-3; 9 bases line up with TRBD2. The CDR3 is 16 amino acids. The germline V gene has CDR1 SGDLS and CDR2 YYNGEE. V was pared by 3 bases and J by 1 base, with 6 bases of the junction left unmatched. CDR3 DNA: TGTGCCAGCAGCGCGAGAGCGGGAGGAGGCACAGATACGCAGTATTTT. This codes for CASSARAGGGTDTQYF.

This sequence joins TRBV9 and TRBJ1-2; D may be TRBD1 (5 bases). CDR3 length equals 19 residues. The germline V gene encodes CDR1 SGDLS and CDR2 YYNGEE. Trimming removed 3 bases at V and 3 bases at J, with 27 bases between. For the CDR3, the DNA is TGTGCCAGCAGCGGAACCCCGCGGGGGAGAAGCCTCTACGACTATGGCTACACCTTC. Residues: CASSGTPRGRSLYDYGYTF.

V is TRBV7-3 and J is TRBJ2-1; no reliable D call. The V and J ends lost 7 bases and 7 bases respectively, with 14 bases between them. The CDR3 totals 13 residues. The germline CDR1 and CDR2 sequences are SGHTA and FQGTGA. The CDR3 nucleotides read TGTGCCAGCACCCCCGAAAAGGGTAATGAGCAGTTCTTC. Translating gives CASTPEKGNEQFF.

The chain uses TRBV15 and TRBJ2-3, with 9 bases that match TRBD2. The CDR3 has 18 residues. Germline CDR1 and CDR2: LNHNV and YYDKDF (reference sequence). J was trimmed by 0 bases and V by 3 bases; bases with no gene match: 10. Here the CDR3 reads CATSSDASSGTSTDTQYF. CDR3 nucleotide sequence: TGTGCCACCAGCAGTGACGCTTCTAGCGGGACTAGCACAGATACGCAGTATTTT.

The V gene is TRBV5-6, the J gene TRBJ2-5; D is perhaps TRBD2 (6 bases). The CDR3 has 15 residues. Germline V gene sequence: CDR1 SGHDT, CDR2 YYEEEE. V shed 0 bases and J shed 4 bases, with 13 bases lying between them. The CDR3 here is CASSLGVGEAETQYF. CDR3 in DNA: TGTGCCAGCAGCTTGGGAGTTGGGGAGGCAGAGACCCAGTACTTC.

The genes are TRBV5-1 and TRBJ1-3; no clear D. Germline CDR1 is SGHRS and CDR2 is YFSETQ. Deletions cut 4 bases from V and 0 bases from J, with 11 bases between. The CDR3 loop spans 15 amino acids. In DNA, the CDR3 is TGCGCCAGCAGCCCCAGACCGGGCTCTGGAAACACCATATATTTT. Protein product: CASSPRPGSGNTIYF.

This clone appeared a single time. The chain uses TRBV7-9 and TRBJ2-5, with 7 bases identical to TRBD1. Germline assignment: CDR1 SEHNR and CDR2 FQNEAQ (reference sequence). Trimming removed 5 bases from V and 0 bases from J; junction bases left unmatched: 18. This CDR3 spans 19 amino acids. CDR3 protein: CASSTRDSPWTHNQETQYF. CDR3 coding DNA: TGTGCCAGCAGCACCCGGGACAGTCCTTGGACACATAACCAAGAGACCCAGTACTTC.

This clone was observed a few times. This chain joins TRBV29-1 and TRBJ1-1; D remains ambiguous. CDR3 size: 12 residues. V lost 7 bases to trimming and J lost 4 bases, with 13 bases between them. Germline values: CDR1 SQVTM, CDR2 ANQGSEA. The CDR3 region is CSAMAAGTEAFF. The CDR3, as DNA: TGCAGCGCTATGGCCGCAGGCACTGAAGCTTTCTTT.

CDR3 amino acids: CASSFLAGAKDTQYF. The CDR3 DNA reads as TGTGCCAGCAGTTTCCTAGCGGGAGCCAAGGATACGCAGTATTTT. The gene calls are TRBV28 and TRBJ2-3; 10 bases match TRBD2. The CDR3 runs 15 residues. Germline V CDR1 and CDR2: MDHEN, SYDVKM. With 3 bases clipped from V and 6 bases from J, the junction kept 6 bases outside the gene matches.

Regarding this clone: In the same sample, other DNA sequences code for this CDR3. Written as DNA, the CDR3 is TGTGCCAGCAGTCTGAGGACTAGCGGGGGTACCTACGAGCAGTACTTC. Its translation is CASSLRTSGGTYEQYF. The V and J genes are TRBV27 and TRBJ2-7, with 13 nucleotides matching TRBD2. Germline V gene data show CDR1 as MNHEY and CDR2 as SMNVEV (reference sequence). CDR3 size: 16 residues. J gave up 2 bases and V 5 bases, and 6 bases lay outside the gene matches.

Remarks on this clone: The same CDR3 also results from other DNA sequences found in this sample. This chain connects TRBV6-5 to TRBJ2-5, with a possible D match to TRBD1 (6 bases). This CDR3 spans 14 amino acids. From germline, CDR1 is MNHEY and CDR2 SVGAGI. V was cut by 0 bases and J by 5 bases, with 10 bases left in between. As DNA, the CDR3 is TGTGCCAGCAGTTACTCGTCAGGGGAGGAGACCCAGTACTTC. Its translation is CASSYSSGEETQYF.

This clone was seen once. This sequence joins TRBV7-9 and TRBJ2-1, with TRBD1 matching 9 bases. This CDR3 is built from 15 residues. V was pared by 5 bases and J by 2 bases, with 4 bases of the junction left unmatched. Germline-derived CDR1 and CDR2 are SEHNR and FQNEAQ (reference sequence). CDR3 in DNA: TGTGCCAGCAGCCTGAACAGGGGGCCCTACAATGAGCAGTTCTTC. Its translation: CASSLNRGPYNEQFF.

V and J are TRBV19 and TRBJ2-7; D is perhaps TRBD1 or TRBD2 (7 bases each). V gave up 9 bases and J gave up 5 bases, with 20 bases separating them. CDR3 length: 14 amino acids. Germline CDR1 reads LNHDA; CDR2 reads SQIVND (reference sequence). CDR3 region: CASSPRGGLHEQYF. CDR3 coding DNA: TGTGCCAGCTCTCCCAGGGGGGGGCTTCACGAGCAGTACTTC.

About this clone itself: The germline gene is not matched at one end of the junction; a read error may be the cause. The chain couples TRBV7-9 to TRBJ1-4; possible D gene TRBD1, 5 bases. This CDR3 spans 13 amino acids. In germline, CDR1 is SEHNR, CDR2 FQNEAQ (reference sequence). This CDR3 is CAGRAAMSEKLFF. In DNA, the CDR3 is TGTGCCGGCAGGGCAGCTATGAGTGAAAAACTGTTTTTT.

The chain has TRBV4-3 and TRBJ2-1, with D unresolved. There are 15 residues in the CDR3. Looked up from germline, CDR1 is LGHNA and CDR2 is YSLEER. Between the trimmed V and J ends, which lost 0 bases and 2 bases, there was a span of 8 bases. As DNA, the CDR3 is TGCGCCAGCAGCCAAGATCGGTCCACCTACAATGAGCAGTTCTTC. This sequence encodes CASSQDRSTYNEQFF.

The V and J genes are TRBV28 and TRBJ2-5; 7 bases map to TRBD2. V trimming: 3 bases; J trimming: 5 bases; junction bases outside the gene matches: 12. The CDR3 has 16 residues. The germline gives CDR1 MDHEN, CDR2 SYDVKM. The CDR3 DNA reads as TGTGCCAGCAGTTTTGCGGGAGTGATATCTGGGGAGACCCAGTACTTC. Encoded protein: CASSFAGVISGETQYF.

To note about this clone: The same CDR3 can be traced to other DNA sequences in this sample. The rearrangement uses TRBV4-1 and TRBJ2-7; TRBD2 agrees at 10 bases. Germline CDR1 is MGHRA and CDR2 is YSYEKL. There are 15 residues in the CDR3. The ends lost 4 bases at V and 2 bases at J; junction bases unmatched: 5. The CDR3 DNA sequence: TGCGCCAGCAGCCTAGGACTAGCGGCGACCTACGAGCAGTACTTC. This encodes CASSLGLAATYEQYF.

This rearrangement joins TRBV9 to TRBJ2-1, with 10 positions matching TRBD2. CDR1 and CDR2 (germline): SGDLS, YYNGEE. J was trimmed by 6 bases and V by 1 base; bases with no gene match: 7. The CDR3 extends over 16 amino acids. In DNA form, the CDR3 reads TGTGCCAGCAGCGTACCCAGAACTAGCGGGACCAATGAGCAGTTCTTC. Amino acid sequence: CASSVPRTSGTNEQFF.

Written as DNA, the CDR3 is TGCGCCAGCAGCTTGGGGGGTGACAAGGTTTACCTCGGGGAGCTGTTTTTT. Its translation is CASSLGGDKVYLGELFF. The chain is built from TRBV5-1 and TRBJ2-2; unclear D gene. Trimming removed 0 bases at V and 7 bases at J, with 19 bases between. This CDR3 has 17 amino acids. The V gene's germline CDR1 is SGHRS and CDR2 YFSETQ.

The chain couples TRBV27 to TRBJ2-7, with a possible D match to TRBD1 (5 bases). The CDR3 runs to 16 residues. V was shortened by 8 bases and J by 2 bases, with 22 bases between the two germline ends. The V gene's germline CDR1 is MNHEY and CDR2 SMNVEV (reference sequence). The CDR3, as DNA: TGTGCCAGCTACTCCAATCGGCAGGGCGCACCCTACGAGCAGTACTTC. Residues: CASYSNRQGAPYEQYF.

This chain joins TRBV5-1 and TRBJ2-5; perhaps TRBD1 as D (6 bases). This CDR3 has 13 amino acids. Germline CDR1 and CDR2: SGHRS and YFSETQ. V gave up 6 bases and J gave up 2 bases, with 11 bases separating them. The CDR3 nucleotides are TGCGCCAGCATGGCAGGGGCTCAAGAGACCCAGTACTTC. Translated, it gives CASMAGAQETQYF.

In its sample, this clone was seen a few times. This chain links TRBV7-9 with TRBJ2-1; D not resolved. V was clipped by 2 bases and J by 10 bases, with 15 bases between them. The CDR3 is 14 amino acids. Germline V gives CDR1 SEHNR, CDR2 FQNEAQ (reference sequence). The CDR3 coding sequence is TGTGCCAGCAGCTTAAGTGACCGACTTGGGGAGCAGTTCTTC. Amino acid sequence: CASSLSDRLGEQFF.

The chain carries TRBV6-5 and TRBJ2-1; 11 bases are a match to TRBD2. The germline V gene has CDR1 MNHEY and CDR2 SVGAGI. V lost 6 bases to trimming and J lost 5 bases; unmatched junction nucleotides: 6. The CDR3 loop spans 15 amino acids. DNA for the CDR3: TGTGCCAGCAGCCAAACTAGCGGGAGCAACAATGAGCAGTTCTTC. Translation: CASSQTSGSNNEQFF.

Turning to this clone: The same CDR3 can be traced to other DNA sequences in this sample. The CDR3 DNA reads TGTGCCAGCAGCGTAGGGGGGACTAGCAGCTACGAGCAGTACTTC. Protein sequence: CASSVGGTSSYEQYF. The chain is built from TRBV9 and TRBJ2-7; 9 positions match TRBD2. The CDR3 runs to 15 residues. V shed 0 bases, J shed 3 bases, and the junction held 4 bases outside the gene matches. CDR1 is SGDLS and CDR2 is YYNGEE in the germline V gene. The entire variable domain, with the rest obtained from reference TRBV9 and TRBJ2-7, is as follows: DSGVTQTPKHLITATGQRVTLRCSPRSGDLSVYWYQQSLDQGLQFLIQYYNGEERAKGNILERFSAQQFPDLHSELNLSSLELGDSALYFCASSVGGTSSYEQYFGPGTRLTVT.

The chain couples TRBV7-6 to TRBJ2-3, with 8 bases that match TRBD2. Germline CDR1 is SGHVS and CDR2 is FNYEAQ. V lost 2 bases and J lost 0; bases outside the gene matches: 4. The CDR3 runs to 16 residues. The CDR3: CASSLWVAGSTDTQYF. In DNA, the CDR3 is TGTGCCAGCAGCTTATGGGTAGCGGGAAGCACAGATACGCAGTATTTT.

This clone occurred a few times. The V and J genes are TRBV19 and TRBJ2-7; perhaps TRBD1 as D (6 bases). The CDR3 is 14 amino acids. V lost 4 bases and J 6 bases, leaving 16 bases between the germline ends. Germline V lookup: CDR1 LNHDA, CDR2 SQIVND (reference sequence). CDR3 protein: CASSTKTGTPEQYF. The CDR3 coding sequence is TGTGCCAGTAGTACTAAAACCGGGACACCCGAGCAGTACTTC.